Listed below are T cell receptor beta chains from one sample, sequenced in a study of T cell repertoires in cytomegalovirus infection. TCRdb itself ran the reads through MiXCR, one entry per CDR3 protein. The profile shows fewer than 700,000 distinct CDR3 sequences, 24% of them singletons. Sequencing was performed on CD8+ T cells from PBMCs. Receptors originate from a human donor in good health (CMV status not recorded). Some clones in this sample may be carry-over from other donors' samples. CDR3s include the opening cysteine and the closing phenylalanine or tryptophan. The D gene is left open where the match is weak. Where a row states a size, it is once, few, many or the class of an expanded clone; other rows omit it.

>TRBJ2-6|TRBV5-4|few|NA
TGTGCCACTAGAGCAGGGGGGGGGTCTGGGGCCAACGTCCTGACTTTC
CATRAGGGSGANVLTF
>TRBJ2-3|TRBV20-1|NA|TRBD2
TGCAGTCGGGGGGGGTCGGATACAGATACGCAGTATTTT
CSRGGSDTDTQYF
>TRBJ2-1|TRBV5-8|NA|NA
TGTGCCAGCAGAATAACCAGCGGGTACAATGAGCAGTTCTTC
CASRITSGYNEQFF
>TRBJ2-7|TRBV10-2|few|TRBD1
TGCGCCAGCAGTACCCCGGGACAGGGGTACGAGCAGTACTTC
CASSTPGQGYEQYF
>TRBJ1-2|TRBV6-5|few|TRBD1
TGTGCCAGCAGTTTTTTGGCTCTAGGGACAGGAGCACTCGGTGACTATGGCTACACCTTC
CASSFLALGTGALGDYGYTF
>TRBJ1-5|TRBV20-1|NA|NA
TGCAGTGCTATAAGACAGGATAGCAATCAGCCCCAGCATTTT
CSAIRQDSNQPQHF
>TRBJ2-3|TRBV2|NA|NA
TGTGCCAGCAGTGATGTGGGGGGCACAGATACGCAGTATTTT
CASSDVGGTDTQYF
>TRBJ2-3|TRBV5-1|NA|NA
TGCACCAGCAGCTTCACAGATACGCAGTATTTT
CTSSFTDTQYF
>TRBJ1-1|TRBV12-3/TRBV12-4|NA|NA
TGTGCCAGCGGTCTCCTTTGGGAGGCGAACACTGAAGCTTTCTTT
CASGLLWEANTEAFF
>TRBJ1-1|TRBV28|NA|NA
TGTGCCAGCAGTTTACCTGGGGGGGCCGCTGAAGCTTTCTTT
CASSLPGGAAEAFF
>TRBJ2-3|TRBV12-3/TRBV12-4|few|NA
TGTGCCAGCAGTCACACTACAACAGATACGCAGTATTTT
CASSHTTTDTQYF
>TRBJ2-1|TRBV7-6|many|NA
TGTGCCAGCAGTGCGGACGGGCTCAGCTCCTACAATGAGCAGTTCTTC
CASSADGLSSYNEQFF
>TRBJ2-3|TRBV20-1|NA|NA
TGCAGTGCTACCCGACCGGGGGAGGTATCAGATACGCAGTATTTT
CSATRPGEVSDTQYF
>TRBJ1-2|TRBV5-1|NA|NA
TGCGCCAGCAGCTTGGATTGGGGACTGAACTATGGCTACACCTTC
CASSLDWGLNYGYTF
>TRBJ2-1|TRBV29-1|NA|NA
TGCAGCACAATGGACAATGAGCAGTTCTTC
CSTMDNEQFF
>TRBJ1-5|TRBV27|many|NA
TGTGCCACCGGATCGATTATAGGGTCTCGCAGTCAGCCCCAGCATTTT
CATGSIIGSRSQPQHF
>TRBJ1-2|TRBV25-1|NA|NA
TGTGCCAGCAGTGTCCAGGAGAGCTATGGCTACACCTTC
CASSVQESYGYTF
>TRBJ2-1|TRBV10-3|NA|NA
TGTGCCATCAGTGAACGGGGGCTTACCCATGAGCAGTTCTTC
CAISERGLTHEQFF
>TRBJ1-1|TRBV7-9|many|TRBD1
TGTGCCAGCAGCTTAGCAGGGGGCTTGAGGAACACTGAAGCTTTCTTT
CASSLAGGLRNTEAFF
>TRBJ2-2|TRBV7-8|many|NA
TGTGCCAGCAGCTTCCCTGACAGGAACACCGGGGAGCTGTTTTTT
CASSFPDRNTGELFF
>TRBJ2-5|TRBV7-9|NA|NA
TGTGCCAGCAGCTTAGTTGTGCTGGCCCAAGAGACCCAGTACTTC
CASSLVVLAQETQYF
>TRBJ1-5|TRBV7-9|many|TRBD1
TGTGCCAGCAGCGGACAGGGGGGTCAGCCCCAGCATTTT
CASSGQGGQPQHF
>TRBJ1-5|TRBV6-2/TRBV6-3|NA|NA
TGTGCCAGCAGCTTCTCTGGATTGATAGGAGAGCTCCAGCATTTT
CASSFSGLIGELQHF
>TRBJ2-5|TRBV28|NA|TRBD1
TGTGCCAGCAAGAACAGGGGGGACGAGACCCAGTACTTC
CASKNRGDETQYF
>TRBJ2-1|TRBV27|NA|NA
TGTGCCAGCAGCTATCTTAGAGACGAGCAGTTCTTC
CASSYLRDEQFF
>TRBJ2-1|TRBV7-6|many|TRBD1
TGTGCCAGCAGCTTAGCCCCGACAGGGGGGTTTTACAATGAGCAGTTCTTC
CASSLAPTGGFYNEQFF
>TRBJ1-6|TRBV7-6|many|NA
TGTGCCAGCAGCCCGGGACGGTACGAAAATTCACCCCTCCACTTT
CASSPGRYENSPLHF
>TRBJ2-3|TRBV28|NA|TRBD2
TGTGCCAGCAGTTCCCGGATAGCGGGGCCGCAGTATTTT
CASSSRIAGPQYF
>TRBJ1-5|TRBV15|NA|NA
TGTGCCACCAAGGGTGTAGAGGATCAGCCCCAGCATTTT
CATKGVEDQPQHF
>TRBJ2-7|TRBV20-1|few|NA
TGCAGTGCTAGAGATGCCACTCCCTACGAGCAGTACTTC
CSARDATPYEQYF
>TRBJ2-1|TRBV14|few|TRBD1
TGTGCCAGCAGCCAAGATGGGACAGGGTTCAATGAGCAGTTCTTC
CASSQDGTGFNEQFF
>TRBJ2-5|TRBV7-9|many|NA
TGTGCCAGCAGCTTGCGTCAGGGGACCCAGTACTTC
CASSLRQGTQYF
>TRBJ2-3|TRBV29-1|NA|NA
TGCAGTCTCAAGCATTGGGGCTCCGCCACAGATACGCAGTATTTT
CSLKHWGSATDTQYF